Below, 27 T cell receptor beta chains from the same sample are listed, as sequenced in a study of CD8+CD57+ T cells in acquired aplastic anemia (dated by TCRdb to 2017 to 2018). The patients picked for sequencing were ones in whom flow cytometry had shown an expansion of CD8+CD57+ cells. The sample was run on an Illumina HiSeq 2000. Genomic DNA served as template for TCR beta VDJ combination and CDR3 sequence profiling. Starting from the raw public reads, TCRdb applied fastp trimming at Q25, assembled clones with MiXCR and retained in-frame beta chains. Every distinct CDR3 protein forms one entry, paired with its most common genes and DNA. Within this sample are 200,000 to 300,000 distinct CDR3 sequences, with around half of them counted one time only. Together, the top ten hold over 7.5% of the sample. The sequenced sample was sorted CD4+, CD8+, or CD8+CD57+ T cells (not recorded which) from PBMCs. The source is a human donor with aplastic anemia.

The V and J genes are TRBV5-1 and TRBJ1-1; D is ambiguous. The ends were cut back, 3 bases at V and 7 bases at J, with 13 bases in the middle. The CDR3 consists of 13 residues. Germline V gene lookup returns CDR1 SGHRS and CDR2 YFSETQ. The chain's CDR3 is CASSWDGAGEAFF. CDR3 nucleotide sequence: TGCGCCAGCAGCTGGGATGGCGCGGGTGAAGCTTTCTTT.

Ten or more counts support this clonotype. The V gene is TRBV7-2, the J gene TRBJ1-1, with D unresolved. CDR1 SGHTA and CDR2 FQGNSA come from the germline V gene. Trimming stripped 9 bases from V and 4 bases from J, with 15 bases between. This CDR3 has 13 amino acids. Written as DNA, the CDR3 is TGTGCCAGTGTAGATTTAGTGGGCACTGAAGCTTTCTTT. This codes for CASVDLVGTEAFF.

As for this clonotype: A clone one base away is much larger, so this may be a read error. The gene calls are TRBV6-1 and TRBJ1-3; D not resolved. The CDR3 is 16 amino acids. CDR1 and CDR2 from the germline V gene are MNHNS and SASEGT. DNA of the CDR3: TGTGCCAGCAGTGAAAAGGTGGAGATGGGTGGAAACACCGTATATTTT. This sequence encodes CASSEKVEMGGNTVYF.

This clonotype has a count of ten or more. This chain links TRBV10-2 with TRBJ1-5; no clear D gene. CDR3 length equals 13 residues. V was shortened by 6 bases and J by 4 bases, with 10 bases between the two germline ends. Germline V gene data show CDR1 as WSHSY and CDR2 as SAAADI. Here the CDR3 reads CASRNDGNQPQHF. The CDR3 DNA sequence: TGCGCCAGCAGGAACGACGGGAATCAGCCCCAGCATTTT.

This clonotype was found a few times. A read error is possible here, since a much larger clone lies one base away. J is TRBJ2-3 and V is TRBV12-3 or TRBV12-4; maybe TRBD2 (5 bases). This CDR3 contains 14 residues. Trimming pared 6 bases from V and 2 bases from J, leaving 12 bases between. CDR3 in DNA: TGTGCCAGCAGGACCGGGATGCACACAGATACGCAGTATTTT. It specifies CASRTGMHTDTQYF.

V and J are TRBV9 and TRBJ1-1; 7 bases are shared with TRBD1. Trimming at V came to 1 base and at J to 5 bases, leaving 5 bases not matched to a gene. Germline V gives CDR1 SGDLS, CDR2 YYNGEE. The CDR3 contains 14 residues. CDR3 region: CASSVKGGYTEAFF. The CDR3 bases are TGTGCCAGCAGCGTAAAAGGGGGCTATACTGAAGCTTTCTTT.

This clonotype was picked up many times. The chain links TRBV6-5 to TRBJ1-5, with no clear D. Deletions cut 4 bases from V and 3 bases from J, with 10 bases between. The CDR3 has 14 residues. The V gene's germline CDR1 is MNHEY and CDR2 SVGAGI. CDR3 sequence: CASSSGPSNQPQHF. CDR3 in DNA: TGTGCCAGCAGTTCCGGTCCTTCCAATCAGCCCCAGCATTTT.

The genes are TRBV7-2 and TRBJ2-3; TRBD1 might be the D (6 bases). Germline CDR1 reads SGHTA; CDR2 reads FQGNSA. V was clipped by 6 bases and J by 5 bases, with 18 bases between them. The CDR3 length is 15 residues. The CDR3 DNA follows: TGTGCCAGCAGTTCACAGGGACCACTAGGAGATACGCAGTATTTT. As protein: CASSSQGPLGDTQYF.

The J gene is TRBJ2-5, the V gene TRBV7-8; 10 nucleotides match TRBD2. The germline V gene encodes CDR1 SGHVS and CDR2 FQNEAQ. V was clipped by 1 base and J by 1 base; unmatched bases: 3. The CDR3 spans 16 residues. CDR3 DNA: TGTGCCAGCAGCTTAGAAGCTAGCGGGGGCCAAGAGACCCAGTACTTC. This gives the protein CASSLEASGGQETQYF.

This clonotype was seen repeatedly, ten times or more. The chain combines TRBV20-1 with TRBJ1-5; D is possibly TRBD1 (6 bases). From germline, CDR1 is DFQATT and CDR2 SNEGSKA (reference sequence). This CDR3 region has 19 residues. V shed 1 base and J shed 2 bases, with 24 bases lying between them. In nucleotides, the CDR3 is TGCAGTGCTAGAGGGGTGGGACAAGGGCTGGTTGTACGCAATCAGCCCCAGCATTTT. The encoded protein is CSARGVGQGLVVRNQPQHF.

This clonotype was recorded at least ten times. The chain links TRBV5-1 to TRBJ1-1; 9 nucleotides align to TRBD1. CDR1 and CDR2 from the germline V gene are SGHRS and YFSETQ. This CDR3 has 15 residues. Losses at the gene ends were 5 bases for V and 4 bases for J; bases not matched to a gene: 9. The CDR3 coding sequence is TGCGCCAGCAGTTCGGACAGGGGAAGCGTCACTGAAGCTTTCTTT. Its protein product is CASSSDRGSVTEAFF.

This clonotype was recorded many times. The rearrangement links TRBV29-1 to TRBJ1-1; D uncertain. The CDR3 runs 16 residues. Germline V gene lookup returns CDR1 SQVTM and CDR2 ANQGSEA. Trimming shortened V by 8 bases and J by 0 bases, and 22 bases separated the two germline ends. The CDR3 sequence is CSPTLRSGGMNTEAFF. Here the CDR3 DNA reads TGCAGCCCAACTCTTCGGAGTGGCGGCATGAACACTGAAGCTTTCTTT.

The V call is TRBV19, the J call TRBJ1-6; a weak D match, TRBD1 (6 bases). Germline-derived CDR1 and CDR2 are LNHDA and SQIVND (reference sequence). V was pared by 9 bases and J by 10 bases, with 19 bases between. This CDR3 is built from 14 residues. The CDR3 nucleotides are TGTGCCAGCGACCTGGGGGGCTCGAGGTCACCCCTCCACTTT. It translates to CASDLGGSRSPLHF.

This clonotype was counted ten times or more. The V call is TRBV6-1, the J call TRBJ1-5; no definite D call. Germline CDR1 reads MNHNS; CDR2 reads SASEGT. This CDR3 is 14 amino acids long. Trimming took 3 bases from V and 4 from J, leaving 10 bases between them. The CDR3: CASSEGSENQPQHF. The CDR3 bases are TGTGCCAGCAGTGAGGGGTCGGAAAATCAGCCCCAGCATTTT.

J is TRBJ2-2 and V is TRBV10-3, with 10 bases identical to TRBD2. The CDR3 is made up of 17 amino acids. Germline CDR1 ENHRY, CDR2 SYGVKD. Trimming took 4 bases from V and 1 from J; bases not matched to a gene: 6. The DNA of the CDR3 is TGTGCCATCAGTGGCACCGGGACTAGCGTGAACACCGGGGAGCTGTTTTTT. Its translation: CAISGTGTSVNTGELFF.

The CDR3 DNA reads as TGTGCCAGCAGTTCAGGACTTACTAACTATGGCTACACCTTC. The encoded protein is CASSSGLTNYGYTF. The chain uses TRBV12-3 or TRBV12-4 and TRBJ1-2; D is uncertain. The CDR3 has 14 residues. Trimming took 4 bases from V and 0 from J, leaving 9 bases between them.

This clonotype was seen more than once but under ten times. Possible read error: a much larger clone is one base away. The chain's CDR3 is CSASPGGAYEQYF. The CDR3 DNA reads as TGCAGTGCTAGTCCTGGCGGAGCCTACGAGCAGTACTTC. The V gene is TRBV20-1, the J gene TRBJ2-7; D call uncertain. CDR3 length: 13 amino acids. V was trimmed by 3 bases and J by 2 bases, leaving 11 bases between them. From germline, CDR1 is DFQATT and CDR2 SNEGSKA (reference sequence).

Regarding this clonotype: Compared with germline, one end of the junction differs, possibly owing to a read error. The rearrangement uses TRBV7-9 and TRBJ2-7; tentative D call: TRBD2 (6 bases). The germline gives CDR1 SEHNR, CDR2 FQNEAQ (reference sequence). The CDR3 is 14 residues long. CDR3 nucleotide sequence: TGTGCCAGCAGCCACCCAAAGGTGGACTACGGGCAGTACTTC. It codes for CASSHPKVDYGQYF.

The gene calls are TRBV7-9 and TRBJ2-7, with a possible D match to TRBD1 (6 bases). The germline V gene encodes CDR1 SEHNR and CDR2 FQNEAQ (reference sequence). Deletions cut 4 bases from V and 5 bases from J, with 15 bases between. CDR3 length: 14 residues. The CDR3 region has the DNA TGTGCCAGCAGCTACAGGGATGGGGCTGACGAGCAGTACTTC. Protein sequence: CASSYRDGADEQYF.

This clonotype was observed a few times. The rearrangement uses TRBV20-1 and TRBJ2-7; possibly TRBD2 for D (5 bases). CDR1 is DFQATT, CDR2 SNEGSKA, per germline (reference sequence). V lost 2 bases, J lost 3 bases, and 8 bases lay in between. There are 12 residues in the CDR3. The CDR3 here is CSARRGDYEQYF. The CDR3 DNA reads TGCAGTGCTAGACGGGGAGACTACGAGCAGTACTTC.

This clonotype was seen ten or more times. This chain joins TRBV11-2 and TRBJ2-3, with D possibly matching TRBD1 (5 bases). V lost 2 bases and J lost 1, with 10 bases in between. The CDR3 sequence is 15 residues long. The germline V gene encodes CDR1 SGHAT and CDR2 FQNNGV. CDR3 residues: CASSLFQGGTDTQYF. The CDR3, as DNA: TGTGCCAGCAGCTTATTTCAGGGCGGCACAGATACGCAGTATTTT.

J is TRBJ2-1 and V is TRBV20-1, with 12 nucleotides matching TRBD2. Germline V lookup: CDR1 DFQATT, CDR2 SNEGSKA (reference sequence). This CDR3 contains 17 residues. Trimming cost V 6 bases and J 3 bases; bases outside gene matches: 12. CDR3 loop: CSAIRLAGALYYNEQFF. DNA of the CDR3: TGCAGTGCGATAAGACTAGCGGGGGCCCTATACTACAATGAGCAGTTCTTC.

Details on this clonotype: It may be a read error: a sequence one base away is much more abundant. CDR3 coding DNA: TGTGCCAGCAGCTCTGGGGGAGAGACCACAGATACGCAGTATTTT. It translates to CASSSGGETTDTQYF. This rearrangement joins TRBV13 to TRBJ2-3; D is possibly TRBD1 or TRBD2 (5 bases each). CDR3 length: 15 amino acids. The germline CDR1 and CDR2 sequences are PRHDT and FYEKMQ (reference sequence). V gave up 4 bases and J gave up 2 bases, with 13 bases separating them.

This clonotype showed up just a few times. This chain links TRBV29-1 with TRBJ2-5, with D tentatively TRBD2 (6 bases). The CDR3 is made up of 14 amino acids. V gave up 6 bases and J gave up 5 bases, with 19 bases separating them. Germline V gene data show CDR1 as SQVTM and CDR2 as ANQGSEA. In DNA form, the CDR3 reads TGCAGCGTCACGGGAGACACGGTGGCGGAGACCCAGTACTTC. This gives the protein CSVTGDTVAETQYF. The full variable domain, with the rest looked up from reference TRBV29-1 and TRBJ2-5, is SAVISQKPSRDICQRGTSLTIQCQVDSQVTMMFWYRQQPGQSLTLIATANQGSEATYESGFVIDKFPISRPNLTFSTLTVSNMSPEDSSIYLCSVTGDTVAETQYFGPGTRLLVL.

The chain employs TRBV10-3 and TRBJ1-5; 7 bases map to TRBD1. The V segment lost 10 bases and the J segment 0 bases; nucleotides outside the gene matches: 30. Germline CDR1 reads ENHRY; CDR2 reads SYGVKD. The CDR3 is 22 residues long. The CDR3 DNA reads as TGTGCCACCAATCGTGCCAGTAGGACATCCGGGACAGCTTATCGTAGCAATCAGCCCCAGCATTTT. Amino acid sequence: CATNRASRTSGTAYRSNQPQHF.

The chain joins TRBV6-4 to TRBJ1-2; unclear D gene. This CDR3 spans 15 amino acids. V dropped 5 bases and J dropped 4 bases, with 17 bases sitting between them. Germline V gives CDR1 MRHNA, CDR2 SNTAGT. The CDR3 region has the DNA TGTGCCAGCAGTTTCTCGGGCGGTTCTCGCTATGGCTACACCTTC. Protein sequence: CASSFSGGSRYGYTF.

The gene calls are TRBV4-2 and TRBJ1-6, with D possibly being TRBD1 (6 bases). The CDR3 extends over 15 amino acids. Deletions cut 1 base from V and 9 bases from J, with 13 bases between. Germline assignment: CDR1 LGHNA and CDR2 YNFKEQ. The CDR3 reads CASSQGETGASPLHF. Written as DNA, the CDR3 is TGTGCCAGCAGCCAAGGAGAGACGGGGGCTTCACCCCTCCACTTT.